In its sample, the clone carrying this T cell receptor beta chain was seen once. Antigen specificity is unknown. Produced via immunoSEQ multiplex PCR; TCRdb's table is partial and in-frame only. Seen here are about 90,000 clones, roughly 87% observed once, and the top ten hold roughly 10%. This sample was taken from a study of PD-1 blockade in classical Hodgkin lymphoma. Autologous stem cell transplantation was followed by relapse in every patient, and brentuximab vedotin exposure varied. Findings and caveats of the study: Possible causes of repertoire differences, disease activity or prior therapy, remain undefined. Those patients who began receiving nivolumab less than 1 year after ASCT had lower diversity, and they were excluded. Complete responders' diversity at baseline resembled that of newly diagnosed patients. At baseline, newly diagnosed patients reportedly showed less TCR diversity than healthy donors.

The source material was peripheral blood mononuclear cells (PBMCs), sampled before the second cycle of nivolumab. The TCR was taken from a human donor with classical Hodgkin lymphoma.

The CDR3, as DNA: TGTGCCAGCAGTTTCTATCGAGGATCCTACGAGCAGTACTTC. Its protein is CASSFYRGSYEQYF. The V and J genes are TRBV28 and TRBJ2-7, with D uncertain. V lost 3 bases and J lost 1, with 10 bases in between. This CDR3 contains 14 residues. Germline assignment: CDR1 MDHEN and CDR2 SYDVKM.